This T cell receptor beta chain was profiled in a study of blood T cell repertoires in COVID-19. Study-wide context: Sites across the United States, Italy and Spain contributed samples from acute and convalescent COVID-19. PBMCs, B-cell-depleted T cells, or T cells were the source of the cDNA or gDNA that made up the material.

The CDR3 has 14 residues. In germline, CDR1 is SGHDT, CDR2 YYEEEE. Trimming removed 4 bases at V and 8 bases at J, with 15 bases between. The authors' processing: Nucleated cell number was recorded as an estimate derived from reference gene primer amplification. Sequencing used immunoSEQ multiplex PCR; TCRdb keeps in-frame clones, though not all of them. The V and J calls and clone size were taken over from that table, and D and trimming were inferred from the DNA. This sample has about 210,000 clones; 82% occur once, and the top ten carry 12%. Sequenced material: peripheral blood. The clonotype originates from a woman aged 40 to 50 with acute or convalescent COVID-19. The V gene is TRBV5-6, the J gene TRBJ1-4, with TRBD1 as a possible D gene (6 bases). The CDR3 is CASSKTGFGEKLFF. DNA for the CDR3: TGTGCCAGCAGCAAGACAGGCTTTGGGGAAAAACTGTTTTTT.